Listed below are T cell receptor beta chains from one sample, sequenced in a study of human T cells and chemical hapten exposure. TCRdb itself ran the RACE reads through MiXCR, one entry per CDR3 protein. The profile shows tens of thousands of distinct CDR3 sequences, 10% to 13% of them singletons. Here the sequenced sample was whole blood, taken in connection with sensitization to the hapten diphenylcyclopropenone (DPC). The source of these receptors is a woman aged 45-59 years with alopecia areata. Some clones in this sample may be carry-over from other donors' samples. The CDR3 runs from the conserved cysteine through the conserved F or W. The D gene is left open where the match is weak. Clone size is shown for a subset of rows, as once, few, many or a class of expanded clone.

V	size	J	D	DNA	CDR3
TRBV30	few	TRBJ2-3	TRBD2	TGTGCCTGGAGTCCGAGCGGGAGATCTTCCACAGATACGCAGTATTTT	CAWSPSGRSSTDTQYF
TRBV7-3	many	TRBJ2-6	.	TGTGCCAGCAGCCGCAGGGGAGCTGGGGCCAACGTCCTGACTTTC	CASSRRGAGANVLTF
TRBV5-1	.	TRBJ2-7	.	TGCGCCAGCAGCTTGTCGCAGTTCGTTTATTCCTACGAGCAGTACTTC	CASSLSQFVYSYEQYF
TRBV19	.	TRBJ1-4	TRBD1	TGTGCCAGTAGCCCATCGTGGCAGGGGGCAAATGAAAAACTGTTTTTT	CASSPSWQGANEKLFF
TRBV18	.	TRBJ1-2	.	TGTGCCAGCTCACTCCAAGGGACGGGGATCTATGGCTACACCTTC	CASSLQGTGIYGYTF
TRBV20-1	.	TRBJ2-7	TRBD1	TGCAGTGCTAGTCGGAGACAGGGGGTTTACGAGCAGTACTTC	CSASRRQGVYEQYF
TRBV2	many	TRBJ2-5	.	TGTGCCAGCAGCGGCGAGTGGGTAGAGACCCAGTACTTC	CASSGEWVETQYF
TRBV6-6	few	TRBJ2-5	.	TGTGCCAGCAGCCAACTATTGCGGCAAGAGACCCAGTACTTC	CASSQLLRQETQYF
TRBV27	.	TRBJ2-7	TRBD2	TGTGCCAGCAGTTTTGTGATAGCGGGAGCCAGCAAGCAGTACTTC	CASSFVIAGASKQYF
TRBV18	.	TRBJ1-2	.	TGTGCCAGCTCACGGGTGTCGGGGAGCTATGGCTACACCTTC	CASSRVSGSYGYTF
TRBV18	few	TRBJ1-4	TRBD1	TGTGCCAGCGCCCTGGGACAGACTAATGAAAAACTGTTTTTT	CASALGQTNEKLFF
TRBV20-1	few	TRBJ1-4	.	TGCAGTGCTAGGGAACGAATGGACGAAAAACTGTTTTTT	CSARERMDEKLFF
TRBV20-1	.	TRBJ2-3	TRBD2	TGCAGTGCTCCGGGACTAGCGGCAAAGGATACGCAGTATTTT	CSAPGLAAKDTQYF
TRBV30	many	TRBJ2-7	.	TGTGCCTGGATGGAGCGGTTCCGCTACGAGCAGTACTTC	CAWMERFRYEQYF
TRBV7-7	.	TRBJ2-1	.	TGTGCTAGCAGCCGCAAGAGGACCGACTACAATGAGCAGTTCTTC	CASSRKRTDYNEQFF
TRBV15	many	TRBJ2-7	TRBD1	TGTGCCACCAGCAACAGGGGCTACGAGCAGTACTTC	CATSNRGYEQYF
TRBV29-1	few	TRBJ2-2	.	TGCAGCGTTCACTTCACCGGGGAGCTGTTTTTT	CSVHFTGELFF
TRBV7-8	.	TRBJ2-7	TRBD2	TGTGCCAGCAGCTTAGTAGGCCTAGCGGGAAGCGAGCAGTACTTC	CASSLVGLAGSEQYF
TRBV7-3	few	TRBJ2-2	.	TGTGCCAGCAGCTTCGGCGGGTCGGGATACACCGGGGAGCTGTTTTTT	CASSFGGSGYTGELFF
TRBV18	many	TRBJ2-5	TRBD1	TGTGCCAGCTCACCGGATACCGGACAGGGGACCCAGTACTTC	CASSPDTGQGTQYF
TRBV27	.	TRBJ2-7	TRBD1	TGTGCCAGCAGTTGGGGTTTAGGACAGGGCCACGAGCAGTACTTC	CASSWGLGQGHEQYF
TRBV6-6	many	TRBJ1-4	TRBD1	TGTGCCAGCAGTTACACGACAGGGGGCGTTGGTGAAAAACTGTTTTTT	CASSYTTGGVGEKLFF
TRBV20-1	few	TRBJ2-3	TRBD1	TGCAGTGCTGGTCCGGGACAGAGCACAGATACGCAGTATTTT	CSAGPGQSTDTQYF
TRBV28	medium-sized	TRBJ1-1	.	TGTGCCAGCAAGGTGAACACTGAAGCTTTCTTT	CASKVNTEAFF
TRBV6-5	.	TRBJ2-1	TRBD2	TGTGCAACAGGGCGGGGGACTAGCGGCTACAATGAGCAGTTCTTC	CATGRGTSGYNEQFF
TRBV14	.	TRBJ2-1	.	TGTGCCAGCAGCCCTCACAGGAAGGGGCAGTTCTTC	CASSPHRKGQFF
TRBV6-5	many	TRBJ1-3	TRBD1	TGTGCCAGCAGTTTGGACAGGGTGGGTGGAAACACCATATATTTT	CASSLDRVGGNTIYF
TRBV24-1	many	TRBJ2-3	.	TGTGCCACCGGGTGGGCTACGCAGTATTTT	CATGWATQYF
TRBV29-1	.	TRBJ1-1	TRBD1	TGCAGCGTGAGGCACGGGACAGGGGCTAACACTGAAGCTTTCTTT	CSVRHGTGANTEAFF
TRBV21-1	few	TRBJ1-1	.	TGTGCCAGCCCTAAGGGGGGGACGAACACTGAAGCTTTCTTT	CASPKGGTNTEAFF
TRBV20-1	many	TRBJ2-5	.	TGCAGTGCTAGAGACCCCCGGGTCCCTCAAGAGACCCAGTACTTC	CSARDPRVPQETQYF
TRBV6-5	.	TRBJ1-5	.	TGTGCCAGCAGTTACTCCGGGGGGGCTCAGCCCCAGCATTTT	CASSYSGGAQPQHF
TRBV19	many	TRBJ2-7	TRBD2	TGTGCCAGTACCAAGAAGGGTAGCGGGATCCCCTACGAGCAGTACTTC	CASTKKGSGIPYEQYF
TRBV28	few	TRBJ2-3	.	TGTGCCAGCAGTTTATTGGGCCAGGCTACAGATACGCAGTATTTT	CASSLLGQATDTQYF
TRBV9	.	TRBJ1-1	.	TGTGCCAGCAGCTCCGGACGGCTGAACACTGAAGCTTTCTTT	CASSSGRLNTEAFF
TRBV29-1	few	TRBJ2-5	TRBD1	TGCAGCGTTGAAGATGGACAGGGCCAAGAGACCCAGTACTTC	CSVEDGQGQETQYF
TRBV11-2	few	TRBJ2-5	.	TGTGCCAGCAGCCCTCGGCTGGGGGCGGGAGAGACCCAGTACTTC	CASSPRLGAGETQYF
TRBV7-2	few	TRBJ2-6	.	TGTGCCAGCAGCTTAGACGCCCCTCAGAGCTCTGGGGCCAACGTCCTGACTTTC	CASSLDAPQSSGANVLTF
TRBV11-2	.	TRBJ2-1	.	TGTGCCAGCAGCTTAGGCCCCAAGTTGAGGGGCGATGAGCAGTTCTTC	CASSLGPKLRGDEQFF
TRBV2	few	TRBJ2-1	.	TGTGCCAGCAGTGAACGGCAGGGGCCCTACAATGAGCAGTTCTTC	CASSERQGPYNEQFF